This entry describes one TCR beta chain. What it binds is not known. The data were taken from a study of cytomegalovirus exposure and HLA in healthy donors. Study-level points and caveats: The study designated around 150 TCR beta chains cytomegalovirus-associated.

Germline V gene sequence: CDR1 MNHNS, CDR2 SASEGT. The CDR3 contains 15 residues. V dropped 7 bases and J dropped 9; count of bases not matched to a gene: 16. Sequencing was performed with immunoSEQ multiplex PCR; in TCRdb, only in-frame clones are kept and a portion is missing. The sample lists more than 95,000 clones, roughly 86% occurring once. This TCR was sampled from a young woman in good health and CMV-seropositive. The gene calls are TRBV6-1 and TRBJ2-7; 9 bases match TRBD2. Specimen: PBMCs. The CDR3 spells CASTLRVSGGLPQYF. The CDR3 DNA sequence: TGTGCCAGCACACTTCGGGTCAGCGGGGGGCTCCCGCAGTACTTC.